Listed here is a single TCR beta chain. Its antigen is not identified. The data were obtained in a study of cytomegalovirus exposure and HLA in healthy donors. The overall study: Genotyping showed less than 85% of 398 donors falling in the Caucasian-associated ancestry cluster. Study results and limitations: Several of the most significant clusters appeared, in a later analysis, to be linked to common viral pathogens.

Donors showed nominal health when sampled, although they likely had unrecorded immune exposures. It was with 60 Vbeta and 13 Jbeta primers that the PCR ran. The assay was immunoSEQ multiplex PCR, and TCRdb's table has in-frame clones only and misses some. This table holds 180,000 or so clones, 82% found once. Germline loops: CDR1 SGHTA, CDR2 FQGNSA. The CDR3 is made up of 16 amino acids. Unmatched junction bases numbered 5, after V lost 2 bases and J lost 6 bases. The sample consisted of PBMCs. This clonotype originated in a man aged 40-49 years in good health and CMV-seronegative. The rearrangement uses TRBV7-2 and TRBJ2-1; TRBD2 aligns across 12 bases. The CDR3 nucleotides read TGTGCCAGCAGCTTACGGGCTAGCGGGAGGGGCAATGAGCAGTTCTTC. This encodes CASSLRASGRGNEQFF.